One T cell receptor beta chain is described in this entry. Original processing notes: Reference gene primers were amplified, and this amplification served to estimate nucleated cell counts. Libraries were prepared by immunoSEQ multiplex PCR; TCRdb keeps only in-frame clonotypes and omits some of them. The DNA was the basis for D and trimming; V, J and clone size are from that table. The sample contains about 220,000 clones, approximately 80% of which appear only once. This record comes from a study of blood T cell repertoires in COVID-19. Across the whole study: There were acute and convalescent COVID-19 samples, and they came from the United States, Italy and Spain. PBMCs, B-cell-depleted T cells, or T cells provided the cDNA or gDNA that made up the material.

The clonotype was recovered from a man aged 45-60 years with active or convalescent COVID-19. Sequencing was carried out using peripheral blood.

The CDR3 loop is CASSLDRTGVNEKLFF. DNA of the CDR3: TGTGCCAGCAGCTTAGATCGTACAGGCGTTAATGAAAAACTGTTTTTT. The chain carries TRBV11-2 and TRBJ1-4, with D tentatively TRBD1 (5 bases). The CDR3 has 16 residues. Germline V gives CDR1 SGHAT, CDR2 FQNNGV. Trimming shortened V by 0 bases and J by 4 bases, and 12 bases separated the two germline ends.